This TCR beta chain was found in a study of beta chain features in type 1 diabetes. Findings and caveats of the study: Type 1 diabetes patients showed fewer insertions and more deletions at VDJ junctions. Patients and controls would be equally affected if PCR favored shorter templates. Because the template was cDNA, high-expressing cells might be over-represented.

Of note for this clone: The target antigen is unknown.

Every single donor gave one heparinised blood draw, and these averaged about 120 mL. The CDR3 totals 13 residues. Germline loops: CDR1 GTSNPN, CDR2 SVGIG (reference sequence). Trimming removed 3 bases at V and 6 bases at J, with 14 bases between. Isolated RNA was reverse transcribed in full, so expressed TCRB transcripts were sequenced. This table comes from immunoSEQ multiplex PCR, and its TCRdb copy is limited to in-frame clones, with some not included. The repertoire has 300,000 to 450,000 clones, around a fifth of them found once; the top ten carry 0.044%. V is TRBV30 and J is TRBJ1-2; D gene ambiguous. The clonotype comes from a woman in her late teens or twenties in good health. Sequencing input: naive CD4+ T cells from blood. This CDR3 reads CAWRAQVTDGYTF. DNA for the CDR3: TGTGCCTGGAGGGCGCAGGTCACCGATGGCTACACCTTC.